Listed below are T cell receptor beta chains from one sample, sequenced in a study of beta chain features in type 1 diabetes. TCRdb's copy holds only in-frame clones and misses some; the assay was immunoSEQ multiplex PCR. The sample has 350,000 to 400,000 clones; about 15% are singletons. Specimen: naive CD4+ T cells from blood. These receptors were taken from a woman aged 18-29 years in good health. Both conserved end residues are part of each CDR3. D genes are given only for firm matches. Expanded clones are given a class, and other clones once, few, many or no size at all.

J gene: TRBJ2-7; V gene: TRBV7-9; D gene: NA; clone size: few; CDR3 DNA: TGTGCCAGCAGCACAGACAGCTACGAGCAGTACTTC; CDR3 protein: CASSTDSYEQYF
J gene: TRBJ2-1; V gene: TRBV15; D gene: TRBD2; clone size: NA; CDR3 DNA: TGTGCCACCAGCCCCACGATCGGACTAGCGGGAAGGACCCAGTTCTTC; CDR3 protein: CATSPTIGLAGRTQFF
J gene: TRBJ2-3; V gene: TRBV18; D gene: TRBD1; clone size: few; CDR3 DNA: TGTGCCAGCTCACGACAAGGGGGCGTAAGCACAGATACGCAGTATTTT; CDR3 protein: CASSRQGGVSTDTQYF
J gene: TRBJ1-1; V gene: TRBV16; D gene: NA; clone size: NA; CDR3 DNA: TGTGCCAGCAGCCAATCGGGGCAGGGTCAAGCTTTCTTT; CDR3 protein: CASSQSGQGQAFF
J gene: TRBJ1-1; V gene: TRBV30; D gene: TRBD1; clone size: few; CDR3 DNA: TGTGCCTGGGGCAGGGGGCTGAACACTGAAGCTTTCTTT; CDR3 protein: CAWGRGLNTEAFF
J gene: TRBJ1-1; V gene: TRBV14; D gene: NA; clone size: NA; CDR3 DNA: TGTGCCAGCAGCCAAGCTTTGAACACTGAAGCTTTCTTT; CDR3 protein: CASSQALNTEAFF
J gene: TRBJ2-7; V gene: TRBV25-1; D gene: TRBD2; clone size: NA; CDR3 DNA: TGTGCCAGCAGTGATTGGTCTAGCGGGAGTTACGAGCAGTACTTC; CDR3 protein: CASSDWSSGSYEQYF
J gene: TRBJ2-5; V gene: TRBV30; D gene: TRBD1; clone size: few; CDR3 DNA: TGTGCCTGGAGTGTAAGTCGGACAGGGACCGGAGAGACCCAGTACTTC; CDR3 protein: CAWSVSRTGTGETQYF
J gene: TRBJ1-4; V gene: TRBV7-9; D gene: NA; clone size: few; CDR3 DNA: TGTGCCAGCAGCCCAGGGCTGGGTAATGAAAAACTGTTTTTT; CDR3 protein: CASSPGLGNEKLFF
J gene: TRBJ2-1; V gene: TRBV1; D gene: NA; clone size: NA; CDR3 DNA: TGCACCAGCAGCCCCGCGGCGGCGGGAGGCCCTTACAATGAGCAGTTCTTC; CDR3 protein: CTSSPAAAGGPYNEQFF
J gene: TRBJ2-7; V gene: TRBV11-2; D gene: NA; clone size: few; CDR3 DNA: TGTGCCAGCAGCTTATCGGGGTTGCCTACCTACGAGCAGTACTTC; CDR3 protein: CASSLSGLPTYEQYF
J gene: TRBJ2-7; V gene: TRBV18; D gene: TRBD1; clone size: NA; CDR3 DNA: TGTGCCAGCTCACCACAGGGACAGGGTCCTTACGAGCAGTACTTC; CDR3 protein: CASSPQGQGPYEQYF
J gene: TRBJ1-5; V gene: TRBV7-9; D gene: NA; clone size: NA; CDR3 DNA: TGTGCCAGCAGCCCCTCGTATAGCAATCAGCCCCAGCATTTT; CDR3 protein: CASSPSYSNQPQHF
J gene: TRBJ1-2; V gene: TRBV5-1; D gene: NA; clone size: NA; CDR3 DNA: TGCGCCAGCAGATACCAGGGTGACTATGGCTACACCTTC; CDR3 protein: CASRYQGDYGYTF
J gene: TRBJ1-5; V gene: TRBV6-5; D gene: NA; clone size: NA; CDR3 DNA: TGTGCCAGCAGATCACAGGGTCAGCCCCAGCATTTT; CDR3 protein: CASRSQGQPQHF
J gene: TRBJ2-1; V gene: TRBV29-1; D gene: TRBD2; clone size: NA; CDR3 DNA: TGCAGCGCCCGGACTAGCGGGATCAATGAGCAGTTCTTC; CDR3 protein: CSARTSGINEQFF
J gene: TRBJ1-1; V gene: TRBV14; D gene: NA; clone size: NA; CDR3 DNA: TGTGCCAGCAGGCTGACAGGGAACACTGAAGCTTTCTTT; CDR3 protein: CASRLTGNTEAFF
J gene: TRBJ2-1; V gene: TRBV15; D gene: TRBD2; clone size: few; CDR3 DNA: TGTGCCACCAGGCTAGCGGGTCTCAATGAGCAGTTCTTC; CDR3 protein: CATRLAGLNEQFF
J gene: TRBJ1-2; V gene: TRBV9; D gene: NA; clone size: NA; CDR3 DNA: TGTGCCAGCAGCGTAGATGGCAGGGCCCCATATGGCTACACCTTC; CDR3 protein: CASSVDGRAPYGYTF
J gene: TRBJ2-1; V gene: TRBV30; D gene: NA; clone size: NA; CDR3 DNA: TGTGCCTGGAGTAGCGGCAGATTAGGAGGTATTGAGCAGTTCTTC; CDR3 protein: CAWSSGRLGGIEQFF
J gene: TRBJ2-3; V gene: TRBV29-1; D gene: TRBD2; clone size: few; CDR3 DNA: TGCAGCGTTGAAACTAGCGGTACAGATACGCAGTATTTT; CDR3 protein: CSVETSGTDTQYF
J gene: TRBJ2-1; V gene: TRBV2; D gene: TRBD2; clone size: NA; CDR3 DNA: TGTGCCAGCAGTGGCGGGAGCTCCTACAATGAGCAGTTCTTC; CDR3 protein: CASSGGSSYNEQFF
J gene: TRBJ2-5; V gene: TRBV30; D gene: TRBD1; clone size: few; CDR3 DNA: TGTGCCTGGAGTGTAGGTGTGGGACAGGAGACCCAGTACTTC; CDR3 protein: CAWSVGVGQETQYF
J gene: TRBJ2-3; V gene: TRBV4-3; D gene: TRBD2; clone size: NA; CDR3 DNA: TGCGCCAGCAGCCGCGGGACTAGCGGGTTCATTAGCACAGATACGCAGTATTTT; CDR3 protein: CASSRGTSGFISTDTQYF
J gene: TRBJ2-7; V gene: TRBV6-5; D gene: NA; clone size: NA; CDR3 DNA: TGTGCCAGCAGCCCCGGGACACCCGGCTCCTACGAGCAGTACTTC; CDR3 protein: CASSPGTPGSYEQYF
J gene: TRBJ1-5; V gene: TRBV19; D gene: NA; clone size: few; CDR3 DNA: TGTGCCAGTAGTTTGCAGGGGCATCAGCCCCAGCATTTT; CDR3 protein: CASSLQGHQPQHF
J gene: TRBJ1-5; V gene: TRBV16; D gene: NA; clone size: few; CDR3 DNA: TGTGCCAGCAGCCAATCGGGGGGGGCGGGCAATCAGCCCCAGCATTTT; CDR3 protein: CASSQSGGAGNQPQHF
J gene: TRBJ2-2; V gene: TRBV30; D gene: NA; clone size: few; CDR3 DNA: TGTGCCTGGAGTCGGACATGGGACACCGGGGAGCTGTTTTTT; CDR3 protein: CAWSRTWDTGELFF
J gene: TRBJ2-5; V gene: TRBV2; D gene: NA; clone size: NA; CDR3 DNA: TGTGCCAGCAGCAATGAAGAGACCCAGTACTTC; CDR3 protein: CASSNEETQYF
J gene: TRBJ2-7; V gene: TRBV5-1; D gene: NA; clone size: NA; CDR3 DNA: TGCGCCAGCAGCTTGGACGGAGCTTACGAGCAGTACTTC; CDR3 protein: CASSLDGAYEQYF
J gene: TRBJ2-3; V gene: TRBV28; D gene: TRBD2; clone size: NA; CDR3 DNA: TGTGCCAGCAGTTGGCTAGCGGAGCCGTATTTT; CDR3 protein: CASSWLAEPYF
J gene: TRBJ2-2; V gene: TRBV29-1; D gene: NA; clone size: few; CDR3 DNA: TGCAGCGTTGAGGCGGGATCTAACCCCGGGGAGCTGTTTTTT; CDR3 protein: CSVEAGSNPGELFF
J gene: TRBJ2-7; V gene: TRBV7-9; D gene: TRBD2; clone size: NA; CDR3 DNA: TGTGCCAGCAGCTTTGGGACTAGAATCAACGAGCAGTACTTC; CDR3 protein: CASSFGTRINEQYF
J gene: TRBJ2-3; V gene: TRBV9; D gene: NA; clone size: few; CDR3 DNA: TGTGCCAGCAGCGCCCGACTCTATCCAGATACGCAGTATTTT; CDR3 protein: CASSARLYPDTQYF
J gene: TRBJ2-1; V gene: TRBV15; D gene: TRBD1; clone size: NA; CDR3 DNA: TGTGCCACCAGCAGAGATTTTAGGACAGGGGGCTGGGATGAGCAGTTCTTC; CDR3 protein: CATSRDFRTGGWDEQFF
J gene: TRBJ1-2; V gene: TRBV28; D gene: TRBD1; clone size: NA; CDR3 DNA: TGTGCCAGCATACCGGACAGGAGGCCATTTCCCACCTTC; CDR3 protein: CASIPDRRPFPTF
J gene: TRBJ2-2; V gene: TRBV30; D gene: NA; clone size: few; CDR3 DNA: TGTGCCTGGAGTGTCTGGGGCCGGGAGCTGTTTTTT; CDR3 protein: CAWSVWGRELFF
J gene: TRBJ2-5; V gene: TRBV5-1; D gene: NA; clone size: few; CDR3 DNA: TGCGCCAGCAGCACCGGACGGGGGAGGTCAGAGACCCAGTACTTC; CDR3 protein: CASSTGRGRSETQYF
J gene: TRBJ1-2; V gene: TRBV28; D gene: NA; clone size: few; CDR3 DNA: TGTGCCAGCAGTTTGCGAAGCTATGGCTACACCTTC; CDR3 protein: CASSLRSYGYTF
J gene: TRBJ2-7; V gene: TRBV7-9; D gene: TRBD1; clone size: NA; CDR3 DNA: TGTGCCAGCAGCTCTCGACAGGGGAAAGACTACGAGCAGTACTTC; CDR3 protein: CASSSRQGKDYEQYF
J gene: TRBJ2-1; V gene: TRBV4-2; D gene: NA; clone size: NA; CDR3 DNA: TGTGCCAGCAGCTTGGACGGGAGAGCATACAATGAGCAGTTCTTC; CDR3 protein: CASSLDGRAYNEQFF